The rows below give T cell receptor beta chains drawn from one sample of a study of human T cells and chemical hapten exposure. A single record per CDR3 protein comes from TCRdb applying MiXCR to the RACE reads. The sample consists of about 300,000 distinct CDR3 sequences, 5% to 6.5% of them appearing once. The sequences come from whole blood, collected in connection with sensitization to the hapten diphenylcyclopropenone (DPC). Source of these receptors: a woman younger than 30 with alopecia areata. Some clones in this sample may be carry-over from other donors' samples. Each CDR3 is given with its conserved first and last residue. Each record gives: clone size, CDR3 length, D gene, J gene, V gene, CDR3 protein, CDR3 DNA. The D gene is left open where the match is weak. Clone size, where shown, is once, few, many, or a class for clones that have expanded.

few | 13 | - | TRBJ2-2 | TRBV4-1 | CASSQVRSRELFF | TGCGCCAGCAGCCAAGTGCGGTCGAGGGAGCTGTTTTTT
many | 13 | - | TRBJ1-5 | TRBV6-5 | CASSSGFPGPQHF | TGTGCCAGCAGTTCGGGGTTCCCTGGGCCCCAGCATTTT
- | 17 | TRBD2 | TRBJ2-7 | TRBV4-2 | CASSREVSAGGSYEQYF | TGTGCCAGCAGCCGAGAAGTTAGCGCGGGGGGTTCCTACGAGCAGTACTTC
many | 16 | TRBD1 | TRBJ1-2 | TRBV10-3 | CAIRKQTGLTNYGYTF | TGTGCCATCAGAAAACAGACAGGGTTGACTAACTATGGCTACACCTTC
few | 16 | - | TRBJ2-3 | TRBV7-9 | CASSQNRGFYADTQYF | TGTGCCAGCAGCCAAAACAGAGGGTTCTATGCAGATACGCAGTATTTT
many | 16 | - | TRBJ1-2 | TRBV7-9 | CASSLSNYAPNYGYTF | TGTGCCAGCAGCTTATCCAACTACGCTCCTAACTATGGCTACACCTTC
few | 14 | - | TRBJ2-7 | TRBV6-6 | CASSSRDTFYEQYF | TGTGCCAGCAGCAGCCGGGACACCTTCTACGAGCAGTACTTC
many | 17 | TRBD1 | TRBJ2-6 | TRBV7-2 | CASTWTGTFSGANVLTF | TGTGCCAGCACCTGGACAGGGACCTTCTCTGGGGCCAACGTCCTGACTTTC
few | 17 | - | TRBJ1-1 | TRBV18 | CASSPKNGQPGNTEAFF | TGTGCCAGCTCACCAAAAAACGGACAGCCGGGTAACACTGAAGCTTTCTTT
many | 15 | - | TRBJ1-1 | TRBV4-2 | CASRHKGGSGTEAFF | TGTGCCAGCCGACATAAGGGAGGGTCGGGCACTGAAGCTTTCTTT
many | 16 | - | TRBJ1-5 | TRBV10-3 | CAISEFGVPGNQPQHF | TGTGCCATCAGTGAGTTTGGTGTACCGGGCAATCAGCCCCAGCATTTT
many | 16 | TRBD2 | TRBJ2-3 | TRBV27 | CASIKLAGDLTDTQYF | TGTGCCAGCATTAAACTAGCGGGGGACCTCACAGATACGCAGTATTTT
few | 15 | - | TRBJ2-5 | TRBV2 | CASSPKGRLQETQYF | TGTGCCAGCAGTCCCAAGGGGCGTCTCCAAGAGACCCAGTACTTC
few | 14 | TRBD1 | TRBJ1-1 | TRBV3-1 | CASSQDHRGQEAFF | TGTGCCAGCAGCCAAGACCACCGGGGACAGGAAGCTTTCTTT
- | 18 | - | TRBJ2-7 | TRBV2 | CASSEGGRSPHSPYEQYF | TGTGCCAGCAGTGAAGGAGGCAGAAGCCCCCACTCACCCTACGAGCAGTACTTC
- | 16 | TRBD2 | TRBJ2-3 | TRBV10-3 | CAISPGTSGGSDTQYF | TGTGCCATCAGTCCCGGGACTAGCGGGGGATCAGATACGCAGTATTTT
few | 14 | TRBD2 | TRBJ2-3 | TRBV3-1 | CASSETSGGVAQYF | TGTGCCAGCAGCGAGACTAGCGGGGGGGTTGCGCAGTATTTT
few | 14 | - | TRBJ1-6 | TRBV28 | CASSLSGSMGQLHF | TGTGCCAGCAGTTTATCTGGTTCTATGGGACAACTCCACTTT
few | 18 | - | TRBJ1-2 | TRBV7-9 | CASSLAYDAGPTNYGYTF | TGTGCCAGCAGCTTAGCGTATGATGCAGGGCCTACTAACTATGGCTACACCTTC
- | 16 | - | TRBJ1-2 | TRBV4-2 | CASSQESTFFNYGYTF | TGTGCCAGCAGCCAAGAGAGTACATTCTTTAACTATGGCTACACCTTC
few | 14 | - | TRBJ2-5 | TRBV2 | CASGRNSLEETQYF | TGTGCCAGCGGACGGAATAGTCTCGAAGAGACCCAGTACTTC
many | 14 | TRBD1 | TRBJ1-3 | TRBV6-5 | CASRRQGTGNTIYF | TGTGCCAGCAGAAGACAGGGGACTGGAAACACCATATATTTT
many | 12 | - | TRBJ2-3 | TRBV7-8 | CASSPAVDTQYF | TGTGCCAGCAGCCCCGCCGTGGATACGCAGTATTTT
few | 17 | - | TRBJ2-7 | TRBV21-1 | CASSNRDGSNRSYEQYF | TGTGCCAGCAGCAACCGGGACGGATCCAACCGCTCCTACGAGCAGTACTTC
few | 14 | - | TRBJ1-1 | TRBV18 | CASSPTTGETEAFF | TGTGCCAGCTCACCTACCACGGGGGAAACTGAAGCTTTCTTT
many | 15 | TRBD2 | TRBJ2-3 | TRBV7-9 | CASSLKGAGADTQYF | TGTGCCAGCAGCTTAAAGGGAGCGGGAGCAGATACGCAGTATTTT
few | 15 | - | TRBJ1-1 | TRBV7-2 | CASSVVSGMNTEAFF | TGTGCCAGCAGCGTTGTGTCGGGGATGAACACTGAAGCTTTCTTT
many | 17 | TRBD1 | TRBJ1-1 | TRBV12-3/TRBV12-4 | CASSLTGTGGEGTEAFF | TGTGCCAGCAGTTTAACCGGGACAGGGGGCGAAGGCACTGAAGCTTTCTTT
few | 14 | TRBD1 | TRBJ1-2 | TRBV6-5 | CASSPRDRHYGYTF | TGTGCCAGCAGCCCCAGGGACAGGCACTATGGCTACACCTTC
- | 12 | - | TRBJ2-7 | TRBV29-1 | CSVRDSSYEQYF | TGCAGCGTTCGTGACAGCTCCTACGAGCAGTACTTC
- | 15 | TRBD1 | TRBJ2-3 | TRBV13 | CASSQGGSKVDTQYF | TGTGCCAGCAGCCAAGGGGGCTCGAAGGTAGATACGCAGTATTTT
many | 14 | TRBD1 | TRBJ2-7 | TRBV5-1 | CASSLGTGNYEQYF | TGCGCCAGCAGCCTCGGGACAGGTAACTACGAGCAGTACTTC
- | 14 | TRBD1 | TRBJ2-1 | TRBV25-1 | CASRRTGTPNEQFF | TGTGCCAGCCGCAGGACAGGGACCCCCAATGAGCAGTTCTTC
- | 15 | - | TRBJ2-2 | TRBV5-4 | CASSFGSGNTGELFF | TGTGCCAGCAGCTTCGGATCCGGGAACACCGGGGAGCTGTTTTTT
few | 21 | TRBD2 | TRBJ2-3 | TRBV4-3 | CASSQDRPSGTSGGRGDTQYF | TGCGCCAGCAGCCAAGATCGGCCGAGTGGGACTAGCGGGGGGCGGGGAGATACGCAGTATTTT
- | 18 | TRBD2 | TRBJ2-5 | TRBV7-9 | CASSLRGPGLAAQETQYF | TGTGCCAGCAGCTTGCGCGGACCGGGACTAGCGGCCCAAGAGACCCAGTACTTC